These 25 T cell receptor beta chains originate from one sample sequenced in a study of blood T cells in healthy people across ages. Through a sample-barcoded 5' primer and a J-beta primer mix, a second PCR was run for roughly 7 to 12 cycles. TCRdb re-analysed the 5' RACE reads in MiXCR, keeping a single row per CDR3 protein. The sample holds about 970,000 distinct CDR3 sequences, roughly 47% seen once. The sequenced sample consisted of blood. These receptors all come from a woman in her sixties in good health.

The chain joins TRBV20-1 to TRBJ2-3; 10 nucleotides match TRBD1. Trimming removed 8 bases from V and 4 bases from J; junction bases left unmatched: 12. The CDR3 length is 15 residues. CDR1 DFQATT and CDR2 SNEGSKA come from the germline V gene (reference sequence). The DNA of the CDR3 is TGCAGTACCCAACCGGGACAGGGGAACCCAGATACGCAGTATTTT. Its translation is CSTQPGQGNPDTQYF.

This clonotype has just a few counts. The chain links TRBV3-1 to TRBJ2-7, with TRBD1 as a possible D gene (5 bases). The germline V gene has CDR1 LGHDT and CDR2 YNNKEL (reference sequence). The CDR3 runs 16 residues. V was trimmed by 4 bases and J by 3 bases, leaving 19 bases between them. The CDR3 loop is CASSPGPIKGDYEQYF. CDR3 nucleotides: TGTGCCAGCAGCCCTGGGCCAATAAAAGGGGACTACGAGCAGTACTTC.

The chain joins TRBV4-1 to TRBJ2-5; TRBD1 aligns across 8 bases. TRBJ2-7 explains the end of the DNA better; the J call may be wrong. The CDR3 extends over 17 amino acids. In germline, CDR1 is MGHRA, CDR2 YSYEKL. The CDR3 DNA is TGCGCCAGCAGCCAACCTGGACAGGGAAAAGGCGGCGACGAGCAGTACTTC. Translating it yields CASSQPGQGKGGDEQYF.

The chain employs TRBV7-2 and TRBJ2-3; 7 bases match TRBD2. This CDR3 region has 15 residues. CDR1 is SGHTA and CDR2 is FQGNSA in the germline V gene. V was pared by 5 bases and J by 1 base, with 6 bases of the junction left unmatched. The CDR3 nucleotides read TGTGCCAGCAGCAGACAGCGGGGCGGCACAGATACGCAGTATTTT. The encoded protein is CASSRQRGGTDTQYF.

This clonotype was counted between two and nine times. This chain uses TRBV3-1 with TRBJ2-7; 7 bases fit TRBD1. Per germline, CDR1 LGHDT and CDR2 YNNKEL (reference sequence). This CDR3 is 16 amino acids long. Trimming took 0 bases from V and 3 from J; bases not matched to a gene: 8. The CDR3: CASSQDLGDSLYEQYF. Written as DNA, the CDR3 is TGTGCCAGCAGCCAAGATCTGGGGGACAGCCTCTACGAGCAGTACTTC.

The chain carries TRBV7-9 and TRBJ2-1; D might be TRBD1 (5 bases). The CDR3 is 17 residues long. V lost 3 bases and J lost 0, with 15 bases in between. In germline, CDR1 is SEHNR, CDR2 FQNEAQ (reference sequence). The CDR3, as DNA: TGTGCCAGCAGCTTCACGACAGTTAAAGTCTCCTACAATGAGCAGTTCTTC. This translates into CASSFTTVKVSYNEQFF.

A note on this clonotype: One end of the junction is discordant with germline, which a read error may explain. The J gene is TRBJ2-5, the V gene TRBV6-1, with D possibly being TRBD2 (7 bases). CDR1 is MNHNS and CDR2 is SASEGT in the germline V gene. The CDR3 is 15 amino acids. The CDR3 is CASSFSGTIQGTPYF. In DNA form, the CDR3 reads TGTGCCAGCAGTTTCAGCGGGACAATTCAAGGGACCCCGTACTTC.

The genes are TRBV29-1 and TRBJ1-1, with no clear D. The V end was cut by 6 bases, the J end by 7 bases, with 18 bases between. Per germline, CDR1 SQVTM and CDR2 ANQGSEA. The CDR3 loop spans 13 amino acids. CDR3 loop: CSVIRVGNGEAFF. Written as DNA, the CDR3 is TGCAGCGTCATCCGGGTAGGGAACGGTGAAGCTTTCTTT.

A word on this clonotype: The junction departs from germline at one end; a sequencing error may be responsible. V gene TRBV28 combines with J gene TRBJ2-5, with 7 nucleotides matching TRBD1. CDR3 length: 16 amino acids. Germline lookup yields CDR1 MDHEN and CDR2 SYDVKM. CDR3 sequence reads: CVSSLRQGVYQGTQYF. CDR3 nucleotides: TGTGTCAGCAGTTTAAGACAGGGTGTATACCAAGGGACCCAGTACTTC. The entire variable domain, with the rest obtained from reference TRBV28 and TRBJ2-5, is as follows: DVKVTQSSRYLVKRTGEKVFLECVQDMDHENMFWYRQDPGLGLRLIYFSYDVKMKEKGDIPEGYSVSREKKERFSLILESASTNQTSMYLCVSSLRQGVYQGTQYFGPGTRLLVL.

The chain couples TRBV12-3 or TRBV12-4 to TRBJ2-5; possibly TRBD2 for D (6 bases). The J call may be wrong; the DNA end is better matched by TRBJ2-7. The length of the CDR3 is 15 residues. The CDR3 DNA follows: TGTGCCAGCAGGGAGGGTCTAGCGACAACCTACGAGCAGTACTTC. Amino acid sequence: CASREGLATTYEQYF.

The V call is TRBV6-1, the J call TRBJ2-1; 8 bases map to TRBD2. The CDR3 runs to 15 residues. V shed 4 bases, J shed 4 bases, and the junction held 6 bases outside the gene matches. Looked up from germline, CDR1 is MNHNS and CDR2 is SASEGT. CDR3 amino acids: CASSARSGMYNEQFF. The DNA of the CDR3 is TGTGCCAGCAGTGCACGTAGCGGGATGTACAATGAGCAGTTCTTC.

Note on this clonotype: One end of the junction varies from germline; a read error may be responsible. The J gene is TRBJ2-7, the V gene TRBV30; 7 positions match TRBD2. The CDR3 has 11 amino acids. Per the germline V gene, CDR1 is GTSNPN and CDR2 is SVGIG (reference sequence). CDR3 loop: CAGRDPYEQYF. The CDR3 DNA sequence: TGTGCCGGGAGGGACCCCTACGAGCAGTACTTC.

The chain joins TRBV7-2 to TRBJ2-1; 7 nucleotides agree with TRBD2. The germline V gene has CDR1 SGHTA and CDR2 FQGNSA. The CDR3 loop spans 15 amino acids. Germline trimming cut 0 bases from V and 3 bases from J; bases unmatched to any gene: 2. The chain's CDR3 is CASSLAWDYYNEQFF. CDR3 sequence (DNA): TGTGCCAGCAGCTTAGCTTGGGACTACTACAATGAGCAGTTCTTC.

This chain uses TRBV15 with TRBJ1-6; D uncertain. The CDR3 consists of 15 residues. With 2 bases removed from V and 7 bases from J, the gap between germline ends came to 12 bases. Germline CDR1 reads LNHNV; CDR2 reads YYDKDF (reference sequence). CDR3 loop: CATSRMAVGNSPLHF. Here the CDR3 DNA reads TGTGCCACCAGCAGAATGGCTGTGGGGAATTCACCCCTCCACTTT.

Concerning this clonotype itself: A much larger clone is a single base away; this may be a read error. As DNA, the CDR3 is TGCAGCGTTGAAGATCAAAGGCTATCCTACCGTACGCAGTATTTT. Protein product: CSVEDQRLSYRTQYF. The chain is built from TRBV29-1 and TRBJ2-3; D not certain. In germline, CDR1 is SQVTM, CDR2 ANQGSEA. Trimming shortened V by 0 bases and J by 8 bases, and 18 bases separated the two germline ends. This CDR3 comprises 15 residues.

This clonotype was counted a few times. The rearrangement links TRBV24-1 to TRBJ2-3, with 9 bases that match TRBD1. Looked up from germline, CDR1 is KGHDR and CDR2 is SFDVKD. Trimming took 10 bases from V and 2 from J; bases not matched to a gene: 6. The CDR3 contains 14 residues. The CDR3 DNA reads TGTGCCACGTCGGGGACAGGGCTCACAGATACGCAGTATTTT. Protein sequence: CATSGTGLTDTQYF.

The chain employs TRBV5-5 and TRBJ2-4, with D tentatively TRBD2 (5 bases). The DNA end is more similar to TRBJ2-7, so the J call may be wrong. CDR1 and CDR2 from the germline V gene are SGHKS and YYEKEE (reference sequence). This CDR3 comprises 15 residues. The CDR3 DNA reads TGTGCCAGCAGCTTGGTCGGACCGACTACCTACGAGCAGTACTTC. Translated: CASSLVGPTTYEQYF.

This clonotype was counted between two and nine times. CDR3 nucleotide sequence: TGCGCCAGCAGCGCACAGGTTCGGTACACCGGGGAGCTGTTTTTT. It specifies CASSAQVRYTGELFF. The gene calls are TRBV5-1 and TRBJ2-2, with D perhaps matching TRBD1 (5 bases). The CDR3 totals 15 residues. CDR1 is SGHRS, CDR2 YFSETQ, per germline. V lost 4 bases, J lost 3 bases, and 13 bases lay in between.

This chain connects TRBV11-1 to TRBJ1-1, with TRBD1 as a possible D gene (6 bases). The germline gives CDR1 SGHAT, CDR2 FQDESV (reference sequence). This CDR3 has 18 residues. V was pared by 0 bases and J by 0 bases, with 17 bases between. The chain's CDR3 is CASSLARDIFYMNTEAFF. Written as DNA, the CDR3 is TGTGCCAGCAGCTTAGCGCGGGACATATTTTACATGAACACTGAAGCTTTCTTT. The full variable domain, completed using reference TRBV11-1 and TRBJ1-1, is EAEVAQSPRYKITEKSQAVAFWCDPISGHATLYWYRQILGQGPELLVQFQDESVVDDSQLPKDRFSAERLKGVDSTLKIQPAELGDSAMYLCASSLARDIFYMNTEAFFGQGTRLTVV.

V usage is TRBV28 and J usage is TRBJ1-4, with a possible D match to TRBD1 (5 bases). Trimming left V 3 bases short and J 5 bases short, with 13 bases between. Looked up from germline, CDR1 is MDHEN and CDR2 is SYDVKM. The CDR3 has 15 amino acids. This CDR3 is CASSFLFGTNEKLFF. CDR3 nucleotide sequence: TGTGCCAGCAGTTTTCTATTTGGGACGAATGAAAAACTGTTTTTT.

This clonotype was picked up many times. The chain recombines TRBV6-5 with TRBJ2-5; D gene unclear. The V end was cut by 5 bases, the J end by 5 bases, with 6 bases between. The germline V gene encodes CDR1 MNHEY and CDR2 SVGAGI. The CDR3 sequence is 11 residues long. The CDR3 loop reads CASSIGETQYF. The CDR3 DNA is TGTGCCAGCAGTATTGGGGAGACCCAGTACTTC.

In DNA, the CDR3 is TGTGCTAGTGGTGGTGATTCTCGGAACACTGAAGCTTTCTTT. Translating gives CASGGDSRNTEAFF. This chain links TRBV12-5 with TRBJ1-1; D is undetermined. CDR1 and CDR2 from the germline V gene are LGHNT and FRNRAP. This CDR3 has 14 residues. The V end was cut by 5 bases, the J end by 1 base, with 11 bases between.

This clonotype appeared once. The junction and the germline gene differ at one end; a read error may be behind it. The V gene is TRBV4-1, the J gene TRBJ2-3; perhaps TRBD2 as D (6 bases). Germline values: CDR1 MGHRA, CDR2 YSYEKL. This CDR3 has 14 amino acids. CDR3 residues: CVSSQELATDTQYF. The CDR3 DNA reads as TGCGTCAGCAGCCAAGAACTAGCAACAGATACGCAGTATTTT.

Only one count was recorded for this clonotype. The chain couples TRBV20-1 to TRBJ2-6; possibly TRBD1 for D (8 bases). The V end was cut by 1 base, the J end by 0 bases, with 25 bases between. This CDR3 comprises 21 residues. The germline gives CDR1 DFQATT, CDR2 SNEGSKA (reference sequence). For the CDR3, the DNA is TGCAGTGCTAGAGGTGGGGGGGACCGGGACAGGCAAAACTCTGGGGCCAACGTCCTGACTTTC. Its translation: CSARGGGDRDRQNSGANVLTF.

This clonotype occurred a few times. The genes are TRBV20-1 and TRBJ2-3, with D perhaps matching TRBD1 (5 bases). This CDR3 has 17 amino acids. Germline V gene data show CDR1 as DFQATT and CDR2 as SNEGSKA (reference sequence). V was shortened by 0 bases and J by 2 bases, with 18 bases between the two germline ends. CDR3 DNA: TGCAGTGCTAGAGAAAACCAGGGATTCGGGCACACAGATACGCAGTATTTT. As protein: CSARENQGFGHTDTQYF.